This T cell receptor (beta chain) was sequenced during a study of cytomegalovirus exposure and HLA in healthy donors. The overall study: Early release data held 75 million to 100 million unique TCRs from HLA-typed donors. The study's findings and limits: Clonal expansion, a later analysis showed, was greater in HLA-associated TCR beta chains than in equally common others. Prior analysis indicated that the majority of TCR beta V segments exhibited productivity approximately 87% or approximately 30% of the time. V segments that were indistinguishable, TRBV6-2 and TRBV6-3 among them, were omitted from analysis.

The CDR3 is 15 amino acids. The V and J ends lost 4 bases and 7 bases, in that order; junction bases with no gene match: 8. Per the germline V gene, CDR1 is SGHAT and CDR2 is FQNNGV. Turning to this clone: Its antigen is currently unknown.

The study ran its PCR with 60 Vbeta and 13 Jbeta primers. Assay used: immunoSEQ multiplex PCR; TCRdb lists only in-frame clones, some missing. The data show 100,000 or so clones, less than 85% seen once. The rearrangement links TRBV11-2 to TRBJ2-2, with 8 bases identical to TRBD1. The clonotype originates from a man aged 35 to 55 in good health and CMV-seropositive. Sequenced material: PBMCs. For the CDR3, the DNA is TGTGCCAGCAGCTCCAGGGGGCGCGACAGCGGGGAGCTGTTTTTT. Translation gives CASSSRGRDSGELFF. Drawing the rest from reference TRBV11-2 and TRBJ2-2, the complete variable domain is EAGVAQSPRYKIIEKRQSVAFWCNPISGHATLYWYQQILGQGPKLLIQFQNNGVVDDSQLPKDRFSAERLKGVDSTLKIQPAKLEDSAVYLCASSSRGRDSGELFFGEGSRLTVL.